This paragraph reports one TCR beta chain. Its antigen remains unknown. Arm-PCR of CDR3 regions and iRepertoire HTBI primers were the basis on which TCR beta libraries were built. How the authors handled the data: Across the samples, identification revealed around 65 TRBV and 11 to 15 TRBJ segments. MiXCR, run by TCRdb on the multiplex PCR reads, gives a single entry per CDR3 protein. These V and J calls rely on TCRdb rather than the paper's analysis. The sample includes hundreds of thousands of distinct CDR3 sequences, around 21% of them seen just once. Time point defined: persistent/refractory GD, antithyroid drugs over 5 years with positive TRAb. PBMC RNA served as the TCR library source. Into tubes containing EDTA, approximately 9 milliliters of peripheral blood were drawn. This sample stems from a study of regulatory T cells in long-lasting Graves disease. Whole-study results and caveats: The number of shared public clonotypes was higher in persistent patients (around 2,700) than new patients (966). Possibly, too few samples lowered accuracy.

This sequence originates from a female donor with Graves disease. Material: peripheral blood mononuclear cells (PBMCs), obtained when the disease was refractory, from a patient treated with antithyroid drugs.

The CDR3: CASSPLGGGASYEQYF. The CDR3 DNA follows: TGTGCCAGCAGCCCTTTGGGAGGGGGCGCCTCCTACGAGCAGTACTTC. The J gene is TRBJ2-7, the V gene TRBV11-2; the D call may be TRBD1 or TRBD2 (7 bases each). From germline, CDR1 is SGHAT and CDR2 FQNNGV. CDR3 length: 16 amino acids. Trimming stripped 5 bases from V and 0 bases from J, with 17 bases between.